The rows below give T cell receptor beta chains drawn from one sample of a study of cytomegalovirus exposure and HLA in healthy donors. The table came from immunoSEQ multiplex PCR; TCRdb's copy has only in-frame clones and leaves some out. The sample lists 100,000 to 150,000 clones; approximately 84% were seen once. The specimen was PBMCs. The receptor source for this set is a man in his late teens or twenties in good health and CMV-seropositive. Each CDR3 is given with its conserved first and last residue. A D gene is named only where the DNA matches it firmly. Some rows have no size entry. The others give once, few or many, or a class for an expanded clone.

CDR3 length	D gene	V gene	clone size	J gene	CDR3 DNA	CDR3 protein
14	NA	TRBV12-5	NA	TRBJ2-5	TGTGCTAGTGCCCCTGGGGCAGCCAAGGAGACCCAGTACTTC	CASAPGAAKETQYF
15	TRBD1	TRBV13	NA	TRBJ1-5	TGTGCCAGCAGCTGGGGGACAGGGGGCGGTCAGCCCCAGCATTTT	CASSWGTGGGQPQHF
14	TRBD1	TRBV6-5	NA	TRBJ1-2	TGTGCCAGCAGTGGACGGACAGGGATTCATGGCTACACCTTC	CASSGRTGIHGYTF
18	TRBD2	TRBV11-2	NA	TRBJ2-1	TGTGCCAGCAGCACTAGGAACATAGCGGGAGGACAAAACAATGAGCAGTTCTTC	CASSTRNIAGGQNNEQFF
16	TRBD2	TRBV19	NA	TRBJ2-1	TGTGCCAGTTCTAAAGGAGGACTAGCGGGATCCAATGAGCAGTTCTTC	CASSKGGLAGSNEQFF
16	TRBD1	TRBV27	few	TRBJ2-5	TGTGCCAGCAGTTTCAGGACAGGGGGTCTCCAAGAGACCCAGTACTTC	CASSFRTGGLQETQYF
14	NA	TRBV7-2	NA	TRBJ1-6	TGTGCCAGCAGTTCAAGCCAATGGAATTCACCCCTCCACTTT	CASSSSQWNSPLHF
14	NA	TRBV7-6	NA	TRBJ1-2	TGTGCCAGCAGCTCAGCAGGGGATAATGATGGCTACACCTTC	CASSSAGDNDGYTF
16	NA	TRBV5-1	NA	TRBJ2-5	TGCGCCAGCAGCTTGGTTCCCGTGGTTCGGCAAGAGACCCAGTACTTC	CASSLVPVVRQETQYF
14	TRBD2	TRBV30	NA	TRBJ2-7	TGTGCCTGGAAATTAGCGGGGGGGGCCTACGAGCAGTACTTC	CAWKLAGGAYEQYF
17	NA	TRBV5-1	NA	TRBJ1-2	TGCGCCAGCAGCTTGGCCTGGACAGAGGATTTTCGAGATGGCTACACCTTC	CASSLAWTEDFRDGYTF
16	NA	TRBV4-3	NA	TRBJ2-3	TGCGCCAGCAGCCAAGACTCCTCTCGGGGCACAGATACGCAGTATTTT	CASSQDSSRGTDTQYF
18	TRBD2	TRBV4-1	few	TRBJ2-5	TGCGCCAGCAGCCAAGATACCCCTATAGCGGGAGCGGGTGAGACCCAGTACTTC	CASSQDTPIAGAGETQYF
16	TRBD1	TRBV7-2	NA	TRBJ2-5	TGTGCCAGCAGCCAATTTCAGACAGGGGGCGGAGTGGCCCAGTACTTC	CASSQFQTGGGVAQYF
12	NA	TRBV7-8	once	TRBJ2-3	TGTGCCAGCAGCTCCATCACAGATACGCAGTATTTT	CASSSITDTQYF
12	NA	TRBV27	NA	TRBJ2-3	TGTGCCAGCAGCCCTAGCACAGATACGCAGTATTTT	CASSPSTDTQYF
13	NA	TRBV10-1	NA	TRBJ2-1	TGCGCCAGCAGTGAGGGGGCAGGGAATGAGCAGTTCTTC	CASSEGAGNEQFF